Sequencing of this T cell receptor (beta chain) was carried out in a study of blood T cell dynamics during melanoma immunotherapy. At the level of the study: Patients with metastatic melanoma got pembrolizumab or nivolumab-ipilimumab as first-line care. Study outcomes and limitations: At W3, later disease-control patients showed bifurcated PBMC repertoire changes, unlike progressors.

Every bulk PBMC sample received the same 350 ng of DNA. Profiled with immunoSEQ multiplex PCR; TCRdb holds only in-frame clones, not every one. Of about 9,600 clones listed, roughly 90% are singletons. Remarks on this clone: No antigen is known for it.

Noted time point: pre-treatment baseline. Apart from two fast progressors, RECIST 1.1 response was judged 12 weeks post-infusion. With 2 bases clipped from V and 7 bases from J, the junction kept 6 bases outside the gene matches. CDR1 is MNHEY, CDR2 SMNVEV, per germline (reference sequence). The CDR3 is made up of 14 amino acids. This chain connects TRBV27 to TRBJ2-7, with 9 bases that match TRBD1. The input for sequencing was blood, taken from a patient treated with checkpoint blockade. The sequence derives from a human donor with melanoma. The CDR3 coding sequence is TGTGCCAGCAGTTTAACAGGGGGCCCCCGGGAGCAGTACTTC. Translation gives CASSLTGGPREQYF.